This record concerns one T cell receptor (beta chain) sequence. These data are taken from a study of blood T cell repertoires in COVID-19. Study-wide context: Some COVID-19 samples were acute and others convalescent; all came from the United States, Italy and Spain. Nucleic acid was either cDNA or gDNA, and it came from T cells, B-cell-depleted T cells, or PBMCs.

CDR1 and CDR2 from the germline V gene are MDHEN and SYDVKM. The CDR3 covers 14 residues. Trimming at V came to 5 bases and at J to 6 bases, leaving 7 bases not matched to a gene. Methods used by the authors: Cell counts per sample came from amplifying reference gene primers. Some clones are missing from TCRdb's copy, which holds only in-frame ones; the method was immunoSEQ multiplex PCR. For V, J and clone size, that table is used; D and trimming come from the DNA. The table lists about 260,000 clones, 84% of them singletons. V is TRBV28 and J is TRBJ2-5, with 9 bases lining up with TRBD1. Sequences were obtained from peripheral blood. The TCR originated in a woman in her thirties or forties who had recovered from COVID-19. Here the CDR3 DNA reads TGTGCCAGCAGTCTACCGGGACAGGGAAAGACCCAGTACTTC. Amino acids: CASSLPGQGKTQYF.